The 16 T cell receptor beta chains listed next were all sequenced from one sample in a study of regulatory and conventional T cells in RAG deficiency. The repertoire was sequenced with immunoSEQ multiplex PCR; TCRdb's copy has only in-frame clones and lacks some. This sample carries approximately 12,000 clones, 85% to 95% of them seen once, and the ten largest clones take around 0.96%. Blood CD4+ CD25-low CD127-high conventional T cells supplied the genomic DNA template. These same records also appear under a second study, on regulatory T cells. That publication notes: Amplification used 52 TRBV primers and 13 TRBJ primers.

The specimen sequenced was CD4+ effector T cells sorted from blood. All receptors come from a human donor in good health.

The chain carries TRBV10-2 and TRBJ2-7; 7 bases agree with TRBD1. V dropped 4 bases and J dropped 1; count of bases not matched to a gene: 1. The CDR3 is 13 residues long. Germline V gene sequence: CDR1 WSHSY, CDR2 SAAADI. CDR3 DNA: TGCGCCAGCAGTGGGGACAGTTCCTACGAGCAGTACTTC. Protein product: CASSGDSSYEQYF.

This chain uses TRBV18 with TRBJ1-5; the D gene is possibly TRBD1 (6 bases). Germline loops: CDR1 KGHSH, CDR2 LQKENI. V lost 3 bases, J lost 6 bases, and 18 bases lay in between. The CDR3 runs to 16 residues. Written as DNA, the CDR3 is TGTGCCAGCTCACCCAGGGGAGCGAGGGGAATTCAGCCCCAGCATTTT. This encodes CASSPRGARGIQPQHF.

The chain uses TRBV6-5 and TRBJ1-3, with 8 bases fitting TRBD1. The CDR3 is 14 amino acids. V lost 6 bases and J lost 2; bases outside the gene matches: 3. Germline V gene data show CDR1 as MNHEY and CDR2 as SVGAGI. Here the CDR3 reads CASRRQGTGNTIYF. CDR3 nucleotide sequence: TGTGCCAGCAGGAGACAGGGGACTGGAAACACCATATATTTT.

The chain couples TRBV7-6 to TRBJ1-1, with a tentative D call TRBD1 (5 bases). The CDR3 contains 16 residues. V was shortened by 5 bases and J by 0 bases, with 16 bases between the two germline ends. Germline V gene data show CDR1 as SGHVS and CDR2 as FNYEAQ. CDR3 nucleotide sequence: TGTGCCAGCAGCCCCGGGGCAGGAGCTATGAACACTGAAGCTTTCTTT. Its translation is CASSPGAGAMNTEAFF.

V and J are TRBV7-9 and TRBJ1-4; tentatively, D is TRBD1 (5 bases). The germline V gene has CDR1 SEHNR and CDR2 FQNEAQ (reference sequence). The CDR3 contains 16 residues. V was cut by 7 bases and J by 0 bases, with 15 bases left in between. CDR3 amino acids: CASTHRGGATNEKLFF. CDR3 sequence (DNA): TGTGCCAGCACTCACCGGGGGGGAGCAACTAATGAAAAACTGTTTTTT.

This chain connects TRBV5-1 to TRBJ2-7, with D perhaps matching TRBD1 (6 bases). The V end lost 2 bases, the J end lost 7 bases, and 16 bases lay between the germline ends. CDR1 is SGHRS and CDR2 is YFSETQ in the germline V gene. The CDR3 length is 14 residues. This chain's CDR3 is CASSLGRTASEQYF. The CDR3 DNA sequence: TGCGCCAGCAGCTTAGGACGGACAGCATCTGAGCAGTACTTC.

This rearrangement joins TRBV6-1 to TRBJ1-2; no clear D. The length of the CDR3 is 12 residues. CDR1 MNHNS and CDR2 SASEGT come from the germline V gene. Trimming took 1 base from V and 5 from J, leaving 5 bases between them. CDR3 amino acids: CASSEGVYGYTF. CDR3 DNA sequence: TGTGCCAGCAGTGAAGGGGTTTATGGCTACACCTTC.

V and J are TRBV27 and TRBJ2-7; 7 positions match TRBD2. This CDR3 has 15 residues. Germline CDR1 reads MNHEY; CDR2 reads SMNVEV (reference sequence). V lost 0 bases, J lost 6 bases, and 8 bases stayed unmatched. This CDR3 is CASSLSGGRSGEQYF. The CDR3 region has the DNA TGTGCCAGCAGTTTATCGGGCGGGAGATCGGGCGAGCAGTACTTC.

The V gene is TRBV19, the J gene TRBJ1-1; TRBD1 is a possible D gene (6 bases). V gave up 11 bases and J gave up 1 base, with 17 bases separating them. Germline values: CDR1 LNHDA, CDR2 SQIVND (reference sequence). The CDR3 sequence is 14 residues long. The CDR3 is CAGRGGGGNTEAFF. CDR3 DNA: TGTGCCGGACGAGGGGGAGGGGGGAACACTGAAGCTTTCTTT.

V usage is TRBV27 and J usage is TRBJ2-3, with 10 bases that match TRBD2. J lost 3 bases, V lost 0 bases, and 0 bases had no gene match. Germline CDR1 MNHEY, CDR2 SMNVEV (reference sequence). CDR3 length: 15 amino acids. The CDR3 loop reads CASSLSSGRTDTQYF. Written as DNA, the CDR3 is TGTGCCAGCAGTTTATCTAGCGGGAGGACAGATACGCAGTATTTT.

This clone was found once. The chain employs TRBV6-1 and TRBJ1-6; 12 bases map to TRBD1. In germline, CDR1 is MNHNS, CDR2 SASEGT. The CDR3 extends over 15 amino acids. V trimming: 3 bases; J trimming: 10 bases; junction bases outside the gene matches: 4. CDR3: CASSDRDRGPSPLHF. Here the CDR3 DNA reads TGTGCCAGCAGTGACCGGGACAGGGGGCCATCACCCCTCCACTTT.

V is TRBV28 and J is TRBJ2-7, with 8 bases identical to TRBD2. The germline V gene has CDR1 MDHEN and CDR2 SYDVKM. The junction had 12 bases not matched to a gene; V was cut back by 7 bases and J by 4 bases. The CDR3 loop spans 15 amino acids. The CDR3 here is CASTSGLVEGYEQYF. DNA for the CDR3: TGTGCCAGCACCTCGGGACTAGTCGAAGGGTACGAGCAGTACTTC.

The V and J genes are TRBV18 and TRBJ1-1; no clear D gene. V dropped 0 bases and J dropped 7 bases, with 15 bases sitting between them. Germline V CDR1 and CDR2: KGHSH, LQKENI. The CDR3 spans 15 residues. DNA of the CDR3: TGTGCCAGCTCACCACCAGGGTACGAAAAGCGTGAAGCTTTCTTT. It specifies CASSPPGYEKREAFF.

Here the CDR3 DNA reads TGCGCCAGCGGGGCAGGGGGCCCGAACACTGAAGCTTTCTTT. Translation: CASGAGGPNTEAFF. The rearrangement joins TRBV10-2 to TRBJ1-1, with TRBD1 identical over 8 bases. CDR3 length: 14 amino acids. The germline gives CDR1 WSHSY, CDR2 SAAADI. Trimming took 8 bases from V and 1 from J; bases not matched to a gene: 6.

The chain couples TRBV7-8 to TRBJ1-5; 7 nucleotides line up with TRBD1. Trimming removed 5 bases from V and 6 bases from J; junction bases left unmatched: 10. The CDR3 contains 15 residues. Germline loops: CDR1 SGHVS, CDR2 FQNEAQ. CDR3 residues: CASSVNRGGAQPQHF. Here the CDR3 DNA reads TGTGCCAGCAGCGTCAACAGGGGTGGAGCTCAGCCCCAGCATTTT.

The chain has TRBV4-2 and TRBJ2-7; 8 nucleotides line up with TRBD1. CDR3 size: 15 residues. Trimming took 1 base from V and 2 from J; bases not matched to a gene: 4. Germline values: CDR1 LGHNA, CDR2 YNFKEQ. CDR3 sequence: CASSQAGQGPYEQYF. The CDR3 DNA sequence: TGTGCCAGCAGCCAAGCAGGACAGGGCCCCTACGAGCAGTACTTC.